This T cell receptor (beta chain) was profiled in a study of T cells in Graves' hyperthyroidism and ophthalmopathy. The study, taken as a whole, reports: A model using 13 V-J features told ophthalmopathy apart from stable hyperthyroidism. Blood also held most thyroid clonotypes expanded beyond 0.001.

The investigators amplified TCR beta CDR3 regions from RNA transcripts. HTBI primers were used for first-round RT-PCR of the TCR CDR3. Using its own MiXCR run on the multiplex PCR reads, TCRdb lists one record per CDR3 protein. The table shows almost 600,000 distinct CDR3 sequences, with around 45% occurring only once. This CDR3 region has 15 residues. Unmatched junction bases numbered 3, after V lost 5 bases and J lost 7 bases. Stable Graves' hyperthyroidism denoted no ophthalmopathy progression over 18 months. At least ten counts were recorded for this clonotype. Its antigen is as yet unknown. The TCR originated in a woman aged 18-29 years with Graves' hyperthyroidism. The chain has TRBV12-3 or TRBV12-4 and TRBJ2-2; TRBD2 matches at 14 bases. Sequenced input: peripheral blood or thyroid tissue (not recorded which). CDR3 bases: TGTGCCAGCAGTCTAGGGACTAGCGGGAGCGGGGAGCTGTTTTTT. This translates into CASSLGTSGSGELFF.